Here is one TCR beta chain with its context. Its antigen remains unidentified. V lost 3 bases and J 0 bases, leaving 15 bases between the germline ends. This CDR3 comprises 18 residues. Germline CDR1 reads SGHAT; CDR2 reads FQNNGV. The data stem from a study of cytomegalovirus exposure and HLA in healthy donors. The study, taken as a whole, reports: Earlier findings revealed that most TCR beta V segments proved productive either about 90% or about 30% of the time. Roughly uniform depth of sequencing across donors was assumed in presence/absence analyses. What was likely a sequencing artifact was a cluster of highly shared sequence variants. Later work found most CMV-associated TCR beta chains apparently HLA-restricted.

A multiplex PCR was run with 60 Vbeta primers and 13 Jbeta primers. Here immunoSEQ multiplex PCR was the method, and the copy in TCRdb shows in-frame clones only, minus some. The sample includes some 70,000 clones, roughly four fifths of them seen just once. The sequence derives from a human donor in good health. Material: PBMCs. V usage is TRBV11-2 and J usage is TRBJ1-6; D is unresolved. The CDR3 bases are TGTGCCAGCAGCTTCTCCTTAGATACGAGCTCCTATAATTCACCCCTCCACTTT. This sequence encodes CASSFSLDTSSYNSPLHF.